The clone carrying this TCR beta chain was detected a few times. Its antigen is currently unknown. The data are from a study of beta chain features in type 1 diabetes. Study at large: The study found patients and healthy donors alike in age, gender and cell yields. Findings and limits, study-wide: Whether TCRB rearrangement is influenced by HLA type was left unresolved in this analysis. Healthy donors had naive, central memory and Treg TCRB repertoires that appeared less similar than those seen among patients.

What was sequenced were expressed TCRB transcripts, since all of the isolated RNA had been reverse transcribed. TCRdb keeps only in-frame clones here, not all; method: immunoSEQ multiplex PCR. The repertoire holds some 300,000 clones, 7.5% to 9.5% seen once, with 0.9% to 1.2% in the top ten. Markers CD45RO/CCR7/CD25/CD127/CD95/CD27 served to sort CD4+ naive, central memory, regulatory and stem cell-like memory cells. V was clipped by 6 bases and J by 10 bases; unmatched bases: 5. CDR1 is SGHNT and CDR2 is YYREEE in the germline V gene (reference sequence). This CDR3 is built from 12 residues. The sequenced material came from central memory CD4+ T cells from blood. The sequence derives from a woman aged 18-30 years in good health. The chain uses TRBV5-4 and TRBJ2-1; 9 positions match TRBD2. CDR3 DNA sequence: TGTGCCAGCAAGGGACTAGCCGACGAGCAGTTCTTC. It is translated as CASKGLADEQFF.